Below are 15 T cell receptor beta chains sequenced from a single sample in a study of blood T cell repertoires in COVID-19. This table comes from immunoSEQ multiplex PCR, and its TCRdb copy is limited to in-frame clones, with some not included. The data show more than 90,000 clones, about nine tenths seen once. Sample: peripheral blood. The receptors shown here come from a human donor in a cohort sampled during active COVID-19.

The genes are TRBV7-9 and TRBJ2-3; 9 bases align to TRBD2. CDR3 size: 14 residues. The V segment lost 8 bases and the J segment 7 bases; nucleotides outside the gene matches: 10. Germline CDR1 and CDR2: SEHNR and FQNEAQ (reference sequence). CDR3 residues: CASGAGGPSHTQYF. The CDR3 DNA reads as TGTGCCAGCGGGGCGGGGGGGCCTTCGCATACGCAGTATTTT. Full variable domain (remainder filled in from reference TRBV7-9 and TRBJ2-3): DTGVSQNPRHKITKRGQNVTFRCDPISEHNRLYWYRQTLGQGPEFLTYFQNEAQLEKSRLLSDRFSAERPKGSFSTLEIQRTEQGDSAMYLCASGAGGPSHTQYFGPGTRLTVL.

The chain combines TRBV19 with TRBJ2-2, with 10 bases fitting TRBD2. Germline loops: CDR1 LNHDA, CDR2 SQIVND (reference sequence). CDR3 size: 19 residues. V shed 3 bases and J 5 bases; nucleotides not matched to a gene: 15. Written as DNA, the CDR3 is TGTGCCAGTAGTATCACGTGGGCTAGCGGGAGATGGGGTACCGGGGAGCTGTTTTTT. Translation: CASSITWASGRWGTGELFF.

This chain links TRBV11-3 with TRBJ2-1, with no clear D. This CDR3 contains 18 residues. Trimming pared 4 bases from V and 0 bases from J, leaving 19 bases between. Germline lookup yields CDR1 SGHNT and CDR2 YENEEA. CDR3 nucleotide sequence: TGTGCCAGCAGCTCCTTATCCGCTCGCGGCCGCTCCTACAATGAGCAGTTCTTC. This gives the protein CASSSLSARGRSYNEQFF.

The CDR3 loop is CASSLFPGGTSSYEQYF. The CDR3 nucleotides are TGTGCCAGCAGTTTATTTCCCGGTGGGACTAGCTCCTACGAGCAGTACTTC. This chain links TRBV27 with TRBJ2-7; the match to TRBD2 covers 8 bases. Germline V CDR1 and CDR2: MNHEY, SMNVEV (reference sequence). Trimming took 1 base from V and 0 from J; bases not matched to a gene: 8. This CDR3 comprises 17 residues.

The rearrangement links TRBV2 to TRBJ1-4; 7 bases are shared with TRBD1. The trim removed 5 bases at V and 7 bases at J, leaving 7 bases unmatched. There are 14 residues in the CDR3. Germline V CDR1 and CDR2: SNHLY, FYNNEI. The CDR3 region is CASSPDRVSEKLFF. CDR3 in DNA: TGTGCCAGCAGTCCAGACAGGGTCAGTGAAAAACTGTTTTTT.

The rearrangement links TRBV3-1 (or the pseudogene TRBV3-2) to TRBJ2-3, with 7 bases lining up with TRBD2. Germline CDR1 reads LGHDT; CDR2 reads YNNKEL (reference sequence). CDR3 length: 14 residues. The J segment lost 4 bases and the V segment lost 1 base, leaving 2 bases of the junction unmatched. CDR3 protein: CASSQASGADTQYF. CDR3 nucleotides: TGTGCCAGCAGCCAAGCGAGCGGGGCAGATACGCAGTATTTT.

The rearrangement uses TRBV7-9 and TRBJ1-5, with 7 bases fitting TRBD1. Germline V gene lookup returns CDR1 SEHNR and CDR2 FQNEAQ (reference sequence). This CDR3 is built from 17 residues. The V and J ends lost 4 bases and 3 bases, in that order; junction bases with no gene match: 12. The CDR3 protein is CASSSEIPDRNNQPQHF. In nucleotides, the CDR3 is TGTGCCAGCAGCTCAGAAATCCCGGACAGGAACAATCAGCCCCAGCATTTT.

CDR3 nucleotides: TGTGCCAGCAGGAGTCCCCTGAACACTGAAGCTTTCTTT. Translation: CASRSPLNTEAFF. The genes are TRBV12-3 or TRBV12-4 and TRBJ1-1; the D is unclear. The CDR3 contains 13 residues. Deletions cut 6 bases from V and 0 bases from J, with 8 bases between.

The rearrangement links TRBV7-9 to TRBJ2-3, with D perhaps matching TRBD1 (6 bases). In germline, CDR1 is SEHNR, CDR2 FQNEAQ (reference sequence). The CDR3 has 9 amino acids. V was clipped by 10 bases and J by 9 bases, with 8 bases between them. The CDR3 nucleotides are TGTGCCAACAGGGAGACGCAGTATTTT. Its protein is CANRETQYF.

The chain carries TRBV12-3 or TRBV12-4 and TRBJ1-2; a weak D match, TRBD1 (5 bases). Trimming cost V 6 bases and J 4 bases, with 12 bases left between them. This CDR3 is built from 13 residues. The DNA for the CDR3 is TGTGCCAGCAGCCGCGACAGCCTCTATGGCTACACCTTC. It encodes CASSRDSLYGYTF.

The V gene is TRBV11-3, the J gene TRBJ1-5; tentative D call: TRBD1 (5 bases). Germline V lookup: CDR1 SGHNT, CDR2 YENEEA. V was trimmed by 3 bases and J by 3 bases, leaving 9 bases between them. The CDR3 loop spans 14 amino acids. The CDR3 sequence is CASSFQGNNQPQHF. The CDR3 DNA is TGTGCCAGCAGCTTTCAGGGAAACAATCAGCCCCAGCATTTT.

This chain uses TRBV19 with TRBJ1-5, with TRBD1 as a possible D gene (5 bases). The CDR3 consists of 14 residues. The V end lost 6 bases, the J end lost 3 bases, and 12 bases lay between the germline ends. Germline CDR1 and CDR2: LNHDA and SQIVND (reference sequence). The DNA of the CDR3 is TGTGCCAGTAGGATCTCGGGGGACAATCAGCCCCAGCATTTT. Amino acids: CASRISGDNQPQHF.

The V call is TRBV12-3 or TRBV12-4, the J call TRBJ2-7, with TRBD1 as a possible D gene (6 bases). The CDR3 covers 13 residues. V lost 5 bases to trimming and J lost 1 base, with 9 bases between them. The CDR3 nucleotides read TGTGCCAGCAGTAGGACAGAGTCCTACGAGCAGTACTTC. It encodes CASSRTESYEQYF.

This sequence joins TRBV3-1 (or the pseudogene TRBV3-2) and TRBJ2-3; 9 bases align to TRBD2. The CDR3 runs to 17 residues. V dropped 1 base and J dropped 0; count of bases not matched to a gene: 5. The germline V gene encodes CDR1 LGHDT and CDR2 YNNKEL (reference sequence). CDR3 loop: CASSQVGLASSTDTQYF. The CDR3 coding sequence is TGTGCCAGCAGCCAAGTAGGACTAGCGAGTAGCACAGATACGCAGTATTTT.

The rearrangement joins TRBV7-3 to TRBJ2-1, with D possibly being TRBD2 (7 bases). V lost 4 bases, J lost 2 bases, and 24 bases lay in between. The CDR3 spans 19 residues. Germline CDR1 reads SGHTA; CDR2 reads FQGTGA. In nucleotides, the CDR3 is TGTGCCAGCAGCTCTTCCAGCTTGGGGAGGGGGGGCCCCTACAATGAGCAGTTCTTC. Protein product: CASSSSSLGRGGPYNEQFF.